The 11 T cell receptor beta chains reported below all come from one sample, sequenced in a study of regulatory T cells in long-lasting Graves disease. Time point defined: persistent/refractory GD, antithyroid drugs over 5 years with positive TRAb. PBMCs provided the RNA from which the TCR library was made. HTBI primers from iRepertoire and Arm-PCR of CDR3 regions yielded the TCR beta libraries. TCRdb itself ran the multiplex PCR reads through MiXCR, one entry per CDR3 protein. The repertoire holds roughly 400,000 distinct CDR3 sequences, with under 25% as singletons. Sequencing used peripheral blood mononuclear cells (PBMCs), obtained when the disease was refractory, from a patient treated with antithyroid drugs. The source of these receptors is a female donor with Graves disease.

In DNA form, the CDR3 reads TGTGCCAGCAGCCTCCCCCTCGGGGCGGGAGCAGGGGGCGACTACGAGCAGTACTTC. Translated, it gives CASSLPLGAGAGGDYEQYF. The rearrangement links TRBV7-2 to TRBJ2-7, with D possibly being TRBD1 (8 bases). Germline-derived CDR1 and CDR2 are SGHTA and FQGNSA. Trimming left V 5 bases short and J 3 bases short, with 29 bases between. The CDR3 has 19 residues.

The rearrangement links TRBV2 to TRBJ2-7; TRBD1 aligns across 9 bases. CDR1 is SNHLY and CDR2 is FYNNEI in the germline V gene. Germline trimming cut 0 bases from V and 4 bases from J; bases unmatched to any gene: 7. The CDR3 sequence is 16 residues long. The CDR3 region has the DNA TGTGCCAGCAGTGAAGCGACCCAGGACAGGGGTTACGAGCAGTACTTC. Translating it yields CASSEATQDRGYEQYF.

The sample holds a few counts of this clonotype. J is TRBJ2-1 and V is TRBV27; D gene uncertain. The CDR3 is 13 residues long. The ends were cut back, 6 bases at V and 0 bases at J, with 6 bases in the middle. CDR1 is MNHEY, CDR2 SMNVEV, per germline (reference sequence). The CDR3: CASSLGSYNEQFF. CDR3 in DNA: TGTGCCAGCAGCTTAGGCTCCTACAATGAGCAGTTCTTC.

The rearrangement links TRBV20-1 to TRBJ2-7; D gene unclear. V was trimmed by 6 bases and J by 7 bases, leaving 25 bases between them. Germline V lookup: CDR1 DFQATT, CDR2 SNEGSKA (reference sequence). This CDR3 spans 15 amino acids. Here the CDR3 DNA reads TGCAGTGCCATTCCTCAAATAGCCGTCTGCCGGGAGCAGTACTTC. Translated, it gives CSAIPQIAVCREQYF.

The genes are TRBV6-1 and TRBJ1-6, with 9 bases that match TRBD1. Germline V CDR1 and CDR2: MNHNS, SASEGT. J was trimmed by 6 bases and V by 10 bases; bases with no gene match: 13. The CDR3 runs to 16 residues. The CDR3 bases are TGTGCCACCCGGATCGATACAGGGGGCAGTAATTCACCCCTCCACTTT. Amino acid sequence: CATRIDTGGSNSPLHF.

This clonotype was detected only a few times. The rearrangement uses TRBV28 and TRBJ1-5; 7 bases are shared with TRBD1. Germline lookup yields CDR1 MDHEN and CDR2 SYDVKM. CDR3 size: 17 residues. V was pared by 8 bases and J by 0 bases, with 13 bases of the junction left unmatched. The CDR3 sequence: CASGTVGQYYSNQPQHF. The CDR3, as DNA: TGTGCCAGCGGTACCGTGGGACAGTACTATAGCAATCAGCCCCAGCATTTT. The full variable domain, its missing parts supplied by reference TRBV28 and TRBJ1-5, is DVKVTQSSRYLVKRTGEKVFLECVQDMDHENMFWYRQDPGLGLRLIYFSYDVKMKEKGDIPEGYSVSREKKERFSLILESASTNQTSMYLCASGTVGQYYSNQPQHFGDGTRLSIL.

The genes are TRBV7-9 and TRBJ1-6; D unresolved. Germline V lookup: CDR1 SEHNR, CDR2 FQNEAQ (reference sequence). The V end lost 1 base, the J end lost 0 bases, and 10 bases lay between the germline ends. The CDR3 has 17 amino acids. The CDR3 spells CASSLGLAGSYNSPLHF. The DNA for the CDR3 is TGTGCCAGCAGCTTAGGGCTCGCCGGCTCCTATAATTCACCCCTCCACTTT.

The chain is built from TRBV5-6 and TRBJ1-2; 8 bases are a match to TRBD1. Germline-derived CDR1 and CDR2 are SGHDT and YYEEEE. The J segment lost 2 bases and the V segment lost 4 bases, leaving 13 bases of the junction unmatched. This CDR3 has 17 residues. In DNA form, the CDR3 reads TGTGCCAGCAGCCCTCCCATCCCAGGGGGCGGGAACTATGGCTACACCTTC. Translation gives CASSPPIPGGGNYGYTF. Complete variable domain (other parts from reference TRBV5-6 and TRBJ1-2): DAGVTQSPTHLIKTRGQQVTLRCSPKSGHDTVSWYQQALGQGPQFIFQYYEEEERQRGNFPDRFSGHQFPNYSSELNVNALLLGDSALYLCASSPPIPGGGNYGYTFGSGTRLTVV.

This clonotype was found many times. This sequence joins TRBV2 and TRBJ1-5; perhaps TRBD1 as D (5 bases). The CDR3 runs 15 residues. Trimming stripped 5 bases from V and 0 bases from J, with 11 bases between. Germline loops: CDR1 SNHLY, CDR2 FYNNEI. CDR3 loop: CASSPTGGSNQPQHF. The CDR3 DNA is TGTGCCAGCAGTCCGACCGGGGGTAGCAATCAGCCCCAGCATTTT.

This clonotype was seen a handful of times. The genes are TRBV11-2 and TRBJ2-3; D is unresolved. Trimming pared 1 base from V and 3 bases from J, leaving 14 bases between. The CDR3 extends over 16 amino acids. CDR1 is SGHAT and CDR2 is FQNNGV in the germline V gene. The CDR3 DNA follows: TGTGCCAGCAGCTTAGGGATAGGGTACGGAACAGATACGCAGTATTTT. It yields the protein CASSLGIGYGTDTQYF. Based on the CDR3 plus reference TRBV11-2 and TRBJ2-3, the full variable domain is EAGVAQSPRYKIIEKRQSVAFWCNPISGHATLYWYQQILGQGPKLLIQFQNNGVVDDSQLPKDRFSAERLKGVDSTLKIQPAKLEDSAVYLCASSLGIGYGTDTQYFGPGTRLTVL.

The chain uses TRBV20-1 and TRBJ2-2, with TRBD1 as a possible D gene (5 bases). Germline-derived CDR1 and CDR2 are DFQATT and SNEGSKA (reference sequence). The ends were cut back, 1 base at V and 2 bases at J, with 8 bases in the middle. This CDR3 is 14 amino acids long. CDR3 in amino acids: CSARGQTNTGELFF. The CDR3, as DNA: TGCAGTGCTAGAGGACAGACAAACACCGGGGAGCTGTTTTTT.